This TCR beta chain is drawn from a study of cytomegalovirus exposure and HLA in healthy donors. Notes on the study in general: TCR beta chains numbering some 160 were designated cytomegalovirus-associated.

V lost 5 bases and J 0 bases, leaving 21 bases between the germline ends. Germline-derived CDR1 and CDR2 are SGHRS and YFSETQ. The CDR3 consists of 18 residues. Use of 60 Vbeta and 13 Jbeta primers characterized the PCR. Authors' analysis steps: Approximately 12 million of the about 80 million unique TCR beta chains counted in a later analysis were shared. TCRdb's copy holds only in-frame clones and misses some; the assay was immunoSEQ multiplex PCR. The V and J calls and clone size were taken over from that table, and D and trimming were inferred from the DNA. The sample consists of about 94,000 clones, around 66% of them appearing once. With respect to this clone: What it binds is unknown.

Specimen: PBMCs. The source is a man younger than 45 in good health and CMV-seronegative. V is TRBV5-1 and J is TRBJ2-4; weak D call: TRBD1 (5 bases). CDR3 DNA: TGCGCCAGCAGTCCCCGGCAGGCAACGACAGTAGCCAAAAACATTCAGTACTTC. Its protein product is CASSPRQATTVAKNIQYF.